This T cell receptor beta chain was observed in a study of blood T cell repertoires in COVID-19 (TCRdb year 2020). As for the study more broadly: Samples covering the acute and convalescent phases of COVID-19 were provided by collaborators in the United States, Italy and Spain. The prospective study material was composed of cDNA or gDNA derived from T cells, B-cell-depleted T cells, or PBMCs. Deeply sampled blood TCRbeta repertoires from subjects exposed to, actively infected with, or recovered from COVID-19 were included in the dataset. A freely available public database, intended as a resource for researchers studying the immune response to SARS-CoV-2, is where the repertoires were released. Samples were obtained from the ongoing ImmuneRACE study (first 160 participants) and from over a thousand subjects provided by 6 global collaborators. Nearly every sample came with metadata listing a de-identified subject ID, COVID-19 status, age in years and sex. HLA class I and class II types, where available, came from metadata supplied by the sample provider rather than from assay-based typing. Overall study outcomes, separate from this receptor: The quantity of clinical and demographic metadata differed by source and by participant and was supplied without curation.

About this clone: Its antigen specificity is not known. Per-nucleotide qualities are absent, and no much larger clonotype sits a single base away.

V gives up 2 bases and J gives up 7 bases, and the segment between their germline ends measures 18 bases. Taken from the germline V gene, the CDR1 and CDR2 loops are MDHEN and SYDVKM. From the cysteine up to the phenylalanine, the CDR3 has a length of 16 residues. Only the CDR3 portion is preserved as DNA: 48 bases, with reading frame beginning at the first base. In the prospective study, participants were roughly 18 to 100 years old, resided in 25 or so geographic areas of the United States, and were enrolled through a virtual design. In the prospective study, participants were assigned to cohorts based on the clinical history participants reported in a screening survey and a study questionnaire. Recovered participants in ImmuneRACE Cohort 3 were defined as having two consecutive negative NP/OP PCR tests, clearance from a healthcare professional, or resolution of symptoms. Each participant in the prospective study had whole blood, serum and a nasopharyngeal or oropharyngeal swab collected by mobile phlebotomists. Prospective study participants could optionally give additional blood draws and questionnaires over an approximately 2-month period. Before DNA extraction, blood samples from the prospective study were shipped at room temperature or frozen.

The immunoSEQ Assay, a bias-controlled multiplex PCR, was used to amplify TCRbeta CDR3 regions from genomic DNA. As for the authors' bioinformatics: Nucleated cell counts per sample were estimated from amplification of reference gene primers within the assay. To quantify the absolute abundance of each unique TCRbeta CDR3 rearrangement, sequence reads were collapsed and filtered. For each sample, productive Simpson clonality was calculated as the square root of Simpson's diversity index across productive rearrangements. Held by TCRdb, this immuneACCESS table contains in-frame sequences only and omits some clones. Under half of the omission traces to an unresolved V gene where checked; the cause of the rest is unknown. V and J calls and clone size follow that table, whereas D and trimming were derived from the DNA. Across this sample there are 190,000 or so clones, with 85% seen only once. The ten largest make up around a sixth of the sample.

The source is a man in his forties who had recovered from COVID-19. Sequencing was carried out using PBMCs or T cells enriched from blood (not recorded which). The chain was built from TRBV28 and TRBJ1-5, and possibly TRBD1, on 5 matching bases. The encoded CDR3 is CASSLGTEAFVQPQHF. The bases are TGTGCCAGCAGTTTAGGGACTGAAGCCTTTGTCCAGCCCCAGCATTTT. The CDR3, completed at both ends by the reference TRBV28 and TRBJ1-5 genes, gives the full variable domain DVKVTQSSRYLVKRTGEKVFLECVQDMDHENMFWYRQDPGLGLRLIYFSYDVKMKEKGDIPEGYSVSREKKERFSLILESASTNQTSMYLCASSLGTEAFVQPQHFGDGTRLSIL.